This TCR beta chain appears in the sequencing data of a study of blood T cell repertoires in COVID-19. Study context: The United States, Italy and Spain supplied acute and convalescent COVID-19 samples. Nucleic acid was either cDNA or gDNA, and it came from T cells, B-cell-depleted T cells, or PBMCs.

Original analysis: Using reference gene primer amplification, nucleated cell counts were estimated. The table came from immunoSEQ multiplex PCR; TCRdb's copy has only in-frame clones and leaves some out. V and J calls and clone size are copied from that table; D and trimming were computed from the DNA. Of some 120,000 clones listed, more than 75% are singletons. Sequenced sample: peripheral blood. This receptor was taken from a human donor in a cohort sampled during active COVID-19.

The DNA of the CDR3 is TGTGCCACTAGGAGAGCAGGGGGCACAGATACGCAGTATTTT. Translation gives CATRRAGGTDTQYF. The chain uses TRBV15 and TRBJ2-3; possibly TRBD1 for D (6 bases). V was trimmed by 9 bases and J by 1 base, leaving 14 bases between them. Germline V lookup: CDR1 LNHNV, CDR2 YYDKDF (reference sequence). The CDR3 sequence is 14 residues long. The whole variable domain, remainder taken from reference TRBV15 and TRBJ2-3, is DAMVIQNPRYQVTQFGKPVTLSCSQTLNHNVMYWYQQKSSQAPKLLFHYYDKDFNNEADTPDNFQSRRPNTSFCFLDIRSPGLGDTAMYLCATRRAGGTDTQYFGPGTRLTVL.